This record covers a single T cell receptor (beta chain). CD45RO negativity and positive selection for CCR7 defined naive CD8 cells, a population that excluded terminally differentiated effector memory CD45RA+ cells. Repertoires were generated with immunoSEQ multiplex PCR, while TCRdb's copy carries only in-frame clones and drops some. The sample lists 750,000 to 1,000,000 clones, 92% seen once, with more than 20% in the top ten. This sample was taken from a study of shared clonotypes between healthy human individuals. The CDR3 has 13 amino acids. Per germline, CDR1 MNHEY and CDR2 SVGAGI. Trimming removed 8 bases at V and 3 bases at J, with 11 bases between.

The sequenced sample consisted of naive CD8+ T cells sorted from blood. The sequence came from a man younger than 45 in good health. The chain couples TRBV6-5 to TRBJ2-1; D is possibly TRBD2 (5 bases). The CDR3 is CASGSRNYNEQFF. The CDR3 DNA reads TGTGCCAGCGGGAGCCGCAACTACAATGAGCAGTTCTTC.